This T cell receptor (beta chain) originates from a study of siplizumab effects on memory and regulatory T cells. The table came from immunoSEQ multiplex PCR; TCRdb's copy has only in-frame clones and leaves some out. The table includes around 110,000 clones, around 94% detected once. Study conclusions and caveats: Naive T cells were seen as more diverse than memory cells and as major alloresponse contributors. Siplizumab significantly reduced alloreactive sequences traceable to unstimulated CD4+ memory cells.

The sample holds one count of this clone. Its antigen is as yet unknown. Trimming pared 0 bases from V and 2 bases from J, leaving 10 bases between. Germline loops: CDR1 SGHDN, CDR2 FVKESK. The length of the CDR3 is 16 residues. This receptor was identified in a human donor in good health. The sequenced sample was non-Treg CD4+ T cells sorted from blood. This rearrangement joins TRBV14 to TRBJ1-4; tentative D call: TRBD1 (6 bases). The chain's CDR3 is CASSQEQGRTNEKLFF. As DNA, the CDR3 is TGTGCCAGCAGCCAAGAGCAGGGGCGGACTAATGAAAAACTGTTTTTT.